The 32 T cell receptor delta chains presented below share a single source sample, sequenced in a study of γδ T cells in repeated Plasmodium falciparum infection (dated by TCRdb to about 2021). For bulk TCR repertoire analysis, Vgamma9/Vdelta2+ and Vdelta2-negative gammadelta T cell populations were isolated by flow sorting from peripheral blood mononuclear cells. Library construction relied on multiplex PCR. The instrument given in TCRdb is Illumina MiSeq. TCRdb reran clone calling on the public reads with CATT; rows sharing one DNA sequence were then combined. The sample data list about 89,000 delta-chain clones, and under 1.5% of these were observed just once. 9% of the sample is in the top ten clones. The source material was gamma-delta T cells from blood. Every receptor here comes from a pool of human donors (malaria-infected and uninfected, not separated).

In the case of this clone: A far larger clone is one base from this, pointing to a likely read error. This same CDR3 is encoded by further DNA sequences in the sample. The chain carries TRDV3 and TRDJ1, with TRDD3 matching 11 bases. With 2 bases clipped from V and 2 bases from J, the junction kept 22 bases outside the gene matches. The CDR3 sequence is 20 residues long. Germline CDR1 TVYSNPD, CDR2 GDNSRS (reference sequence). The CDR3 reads CAFGSSFAYWGISETDKLIF. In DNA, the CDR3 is TGTGCCTTTGGGTCTTCCTTCGCGTACTGGGGGATAAGTGAAACCGATAAACTCATCTTT.

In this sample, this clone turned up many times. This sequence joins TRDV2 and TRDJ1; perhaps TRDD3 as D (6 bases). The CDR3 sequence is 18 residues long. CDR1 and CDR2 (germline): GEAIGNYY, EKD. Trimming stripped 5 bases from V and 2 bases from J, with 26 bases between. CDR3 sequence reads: CACAVAFLLGPLTDKLIF. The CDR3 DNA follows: TGTGCCTGTGCGGTTGCCTTCTTACTGGGCCCGTTAACCGATAAACTCATCTTT.

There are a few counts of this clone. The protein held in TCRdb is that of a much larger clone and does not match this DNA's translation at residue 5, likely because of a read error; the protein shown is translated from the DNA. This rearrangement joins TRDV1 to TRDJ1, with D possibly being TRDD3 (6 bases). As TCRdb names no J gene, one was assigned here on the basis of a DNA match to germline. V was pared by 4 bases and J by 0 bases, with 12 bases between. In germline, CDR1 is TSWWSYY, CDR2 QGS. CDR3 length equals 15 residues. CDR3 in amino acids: CALGGLGINTDKLIF. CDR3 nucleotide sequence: TGTGCTCTTGGGGGACTAGGGATAAACACCGATAAACTCATCTTT.

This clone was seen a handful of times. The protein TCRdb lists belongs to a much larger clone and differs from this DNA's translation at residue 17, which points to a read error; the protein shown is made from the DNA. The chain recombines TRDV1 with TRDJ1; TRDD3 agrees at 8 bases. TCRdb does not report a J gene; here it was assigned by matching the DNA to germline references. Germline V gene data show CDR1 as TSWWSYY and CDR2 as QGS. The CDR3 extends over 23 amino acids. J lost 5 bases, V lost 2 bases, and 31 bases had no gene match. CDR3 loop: CALGEKVLRAFEFWGYWSDKLIF. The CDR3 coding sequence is TGTGCTCTTGGGGAAAAGGTCCTACGTGCGTTTGAGTTCTGGGGATACTGGTCAGATAAACTCATCTTT.

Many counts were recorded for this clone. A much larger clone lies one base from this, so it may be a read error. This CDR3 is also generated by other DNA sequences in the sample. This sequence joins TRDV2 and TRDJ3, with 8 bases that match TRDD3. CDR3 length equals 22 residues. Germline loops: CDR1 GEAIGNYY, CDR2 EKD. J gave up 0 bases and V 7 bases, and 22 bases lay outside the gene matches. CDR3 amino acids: CACDSGAFTGGPSSWDTRQMFF. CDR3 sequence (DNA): TGTGCCTGCGACTCCGGCGCGTTTACTGGGGGCCCGAGCTCCTGGGACACCCGACAGATGTTTTTC.

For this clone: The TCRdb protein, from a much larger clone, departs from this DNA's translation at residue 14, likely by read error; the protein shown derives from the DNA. The CDR3 loop reads CACDGAVLPTRLGGEYSPYTDKLIF. The DNA for the CDR3 is TGTGCCTGTGACGGCGCGGTCCTACCGACCCGGCTGGGGGGCGAATACAGTCCGTACACCGATAAACTCATCTTT. The J gene is TRDJ1, the V gene TRDV2; a possible D gene is TRDD3 (7 bases). Here the J gene was assigned by germline matching of the DNA, as TCRdb has none. Germline V gene sequence: CDR1 GEAIGNYY, CDR2 EKD. V lost 3 bases and J lost 0, with 43 bases in between. This CDR3 is built from 25 residues.

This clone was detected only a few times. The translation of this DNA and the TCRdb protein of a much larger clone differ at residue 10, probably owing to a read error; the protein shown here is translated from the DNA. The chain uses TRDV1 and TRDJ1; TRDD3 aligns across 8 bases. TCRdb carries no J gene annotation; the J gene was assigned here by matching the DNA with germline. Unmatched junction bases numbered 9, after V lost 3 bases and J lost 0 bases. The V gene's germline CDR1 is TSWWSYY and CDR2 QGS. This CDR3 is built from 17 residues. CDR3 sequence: CALGDHWGVSYTDKLIF. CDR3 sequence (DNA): TGTGCTCTTGGGGACCACTGGGGGGTCTCGTACACCGATAAACTCATCTTT.

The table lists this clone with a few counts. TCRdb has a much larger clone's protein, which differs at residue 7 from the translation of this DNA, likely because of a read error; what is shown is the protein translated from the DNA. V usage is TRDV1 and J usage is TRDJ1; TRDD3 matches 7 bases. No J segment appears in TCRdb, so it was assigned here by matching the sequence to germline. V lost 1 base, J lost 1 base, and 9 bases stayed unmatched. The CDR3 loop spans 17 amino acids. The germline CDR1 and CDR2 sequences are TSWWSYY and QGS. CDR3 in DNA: TGTGCTCTTGGGGAACCTGGAACTGGGGATCCCACCGATAAACTCATCTTT. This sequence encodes CALGEPGTGDPTDKLIF.

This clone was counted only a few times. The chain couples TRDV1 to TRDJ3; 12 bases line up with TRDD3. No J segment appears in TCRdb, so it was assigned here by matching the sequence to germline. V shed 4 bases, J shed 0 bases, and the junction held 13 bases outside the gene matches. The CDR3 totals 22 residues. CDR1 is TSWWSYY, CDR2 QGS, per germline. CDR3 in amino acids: CALGGPSVLGDTGSWDTRQMFF. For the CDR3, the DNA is TGTGCTCTTGGGGGACCATCGGTACTGGGGGATACTGGCTCCTGGGACACCCGACAGATGTTTTTC.

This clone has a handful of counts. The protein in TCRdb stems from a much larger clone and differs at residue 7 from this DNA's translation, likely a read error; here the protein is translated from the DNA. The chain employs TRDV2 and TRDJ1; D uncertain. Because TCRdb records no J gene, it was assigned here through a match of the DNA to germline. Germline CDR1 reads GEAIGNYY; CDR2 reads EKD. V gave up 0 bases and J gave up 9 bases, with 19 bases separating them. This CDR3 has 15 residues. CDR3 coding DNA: TGTGCCTGTGACACCGGCCCGGGCCTCAATCGACAACTCATCTTT. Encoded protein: CACDTGPGLNRQLIF.

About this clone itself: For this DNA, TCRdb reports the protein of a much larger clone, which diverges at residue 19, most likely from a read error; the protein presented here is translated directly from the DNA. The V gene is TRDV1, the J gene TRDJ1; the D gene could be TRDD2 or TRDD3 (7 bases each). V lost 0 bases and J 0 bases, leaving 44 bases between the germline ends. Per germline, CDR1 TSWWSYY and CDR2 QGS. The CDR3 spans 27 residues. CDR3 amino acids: CALGELPVPTSSFYLGAIGGYTDKLIF. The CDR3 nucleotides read TGTGCTCTTGGGGAACTACCTGTTCCTACGTCTTCATTCTACCTGGGGGCGATTGGGGGTTACACCGATAAACTCATCTTT.

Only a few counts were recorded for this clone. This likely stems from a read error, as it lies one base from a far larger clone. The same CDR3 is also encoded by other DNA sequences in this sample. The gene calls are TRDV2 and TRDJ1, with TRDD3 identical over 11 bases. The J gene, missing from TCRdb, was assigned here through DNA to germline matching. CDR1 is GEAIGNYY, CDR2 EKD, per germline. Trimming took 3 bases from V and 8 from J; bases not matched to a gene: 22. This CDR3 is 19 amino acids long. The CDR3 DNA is TGTGCCTGTGACCCGCTTCCTACCTTACGGCTGGGGGATACCTCAAAACTCATCTTT. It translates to CACDPLPTLRLGDTSKLIF.

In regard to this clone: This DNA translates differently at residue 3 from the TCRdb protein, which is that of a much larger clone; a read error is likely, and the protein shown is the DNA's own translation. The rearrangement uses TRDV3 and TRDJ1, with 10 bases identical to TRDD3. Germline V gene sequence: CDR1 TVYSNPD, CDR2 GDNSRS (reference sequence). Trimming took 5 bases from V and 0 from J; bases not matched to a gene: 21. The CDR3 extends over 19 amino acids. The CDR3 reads CAIKGPLWGILAYTDKLIF. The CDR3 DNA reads TGTGCCATTAAAGGTCCTCTTTGGGGGATACTGGCGTACACCGATAAACTCATCTTT.

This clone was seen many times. CDR3 DNA sequence: TGTGCCTGTGACACGGGGGTCTTCCCCTTTAGCTCCTGGGACACCCGACAGATGTTTTTC. It specifies CACDTGVFPFSSWDTRQMFF. This rearrangement joins TRDV2 to TRDJ3; perhaps D is TRDD2 or TRDD3 (5 bases each). V was cut by 1 base and J by 0 bases, with 18 bases left in between. This CDR3 spans 20 amino acids. CDR1 is GEAIGNYY and CDR2 is EKD in the germline V gene.

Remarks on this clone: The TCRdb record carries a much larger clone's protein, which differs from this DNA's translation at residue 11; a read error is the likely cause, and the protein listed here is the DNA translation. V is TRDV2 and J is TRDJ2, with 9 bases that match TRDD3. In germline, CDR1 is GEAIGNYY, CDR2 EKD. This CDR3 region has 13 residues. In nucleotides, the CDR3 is TGTGCCTGTGATTACTGGGGGACAGCACAACCCTTCTTT. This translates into CACDYWGTAQPFF.

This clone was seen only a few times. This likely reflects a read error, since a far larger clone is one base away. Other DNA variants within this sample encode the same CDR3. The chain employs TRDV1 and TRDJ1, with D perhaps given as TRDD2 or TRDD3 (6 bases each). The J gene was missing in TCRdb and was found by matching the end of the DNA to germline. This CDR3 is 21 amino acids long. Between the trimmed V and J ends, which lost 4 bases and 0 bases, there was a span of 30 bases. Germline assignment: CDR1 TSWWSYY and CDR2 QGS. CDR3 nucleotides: TGTGCTCTTGGGGGGCATAGAGGTCCTACGCCCTGGGGAGAGTACACCGATAAACTCATCTTT. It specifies CALGGHRGPTPWGEYTDKLIF.

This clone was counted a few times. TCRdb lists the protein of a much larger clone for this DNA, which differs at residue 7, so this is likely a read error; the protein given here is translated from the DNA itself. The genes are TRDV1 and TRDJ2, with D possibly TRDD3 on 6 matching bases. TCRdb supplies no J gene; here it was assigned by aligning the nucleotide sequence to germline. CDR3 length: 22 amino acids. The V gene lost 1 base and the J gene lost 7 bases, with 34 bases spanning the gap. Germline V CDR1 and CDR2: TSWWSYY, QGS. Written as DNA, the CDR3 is TGTGCTCTTGGGGAACGGGAGCTACTCTACGAGTACTGGGCCCCTCCAGAAGCACAACTCTTCTTT. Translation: CALGERELLYEYWAPPEAQLFF.

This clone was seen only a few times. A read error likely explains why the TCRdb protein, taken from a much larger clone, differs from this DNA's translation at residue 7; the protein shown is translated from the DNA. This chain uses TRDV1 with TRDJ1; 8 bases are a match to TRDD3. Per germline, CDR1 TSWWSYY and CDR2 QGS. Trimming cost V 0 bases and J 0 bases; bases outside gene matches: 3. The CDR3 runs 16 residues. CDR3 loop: CALGELEGIHTDKLIF. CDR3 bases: TGTGCTCTTGGGGAACTAGAGGGGATACACACCGATAAACTCATCTTT.

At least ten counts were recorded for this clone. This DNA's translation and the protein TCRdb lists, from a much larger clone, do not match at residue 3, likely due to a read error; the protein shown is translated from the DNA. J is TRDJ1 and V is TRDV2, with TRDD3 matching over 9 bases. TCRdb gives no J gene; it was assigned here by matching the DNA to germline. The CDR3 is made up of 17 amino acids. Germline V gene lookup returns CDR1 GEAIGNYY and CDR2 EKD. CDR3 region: CARDTVGLTGGVQKLIF. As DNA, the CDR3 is TGTGCCCGTGACACCGTGGGGTTAACTGGGGGAGTACAAAAACTCATCTTT.

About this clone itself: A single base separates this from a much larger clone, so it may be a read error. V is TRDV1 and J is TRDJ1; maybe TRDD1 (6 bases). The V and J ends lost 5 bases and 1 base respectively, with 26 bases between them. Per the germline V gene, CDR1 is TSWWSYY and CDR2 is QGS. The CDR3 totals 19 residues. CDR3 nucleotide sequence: TGTGCTCTTGGGAAAATAGGGGCTAACCCGACTGGCTGCACCGATAAACTCATCTTT. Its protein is CALGKIGANPTGCTDKLIF.

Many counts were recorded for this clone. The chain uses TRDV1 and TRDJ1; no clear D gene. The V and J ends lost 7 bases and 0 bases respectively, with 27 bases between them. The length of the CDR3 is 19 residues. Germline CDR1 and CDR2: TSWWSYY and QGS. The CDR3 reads CALDSPYILSSLYTDKLIF. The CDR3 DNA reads TGTGCTCTTGACAGCCCTTATATCTTAAGTTCCCTGTACACCGATAAACTCATCTTT.

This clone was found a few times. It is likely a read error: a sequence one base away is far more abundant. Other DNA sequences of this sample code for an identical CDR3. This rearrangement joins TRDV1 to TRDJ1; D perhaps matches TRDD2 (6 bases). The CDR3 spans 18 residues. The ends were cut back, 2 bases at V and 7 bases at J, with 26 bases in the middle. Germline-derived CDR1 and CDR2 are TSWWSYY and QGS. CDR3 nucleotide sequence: TGTGCTCTTGGGGAAGTCTTCCTTCGTCCGGGGGGGCTTCTTAAACTCATCTTT. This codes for CALGEVFLRPGGLLKLIF.

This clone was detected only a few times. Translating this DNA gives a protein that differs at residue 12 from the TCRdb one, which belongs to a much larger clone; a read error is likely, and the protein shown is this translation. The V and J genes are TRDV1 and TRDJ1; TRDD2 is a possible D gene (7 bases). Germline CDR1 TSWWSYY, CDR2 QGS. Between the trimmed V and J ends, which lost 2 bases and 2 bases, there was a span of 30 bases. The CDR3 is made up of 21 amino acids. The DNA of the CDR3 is TGTGCTCTTGGGGAAGTTTCCTACCGTTGGTACTGTGGGATAACTACCGATAAACTCATCTTT. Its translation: CALGEVSYRWYCGITTDKLIF.

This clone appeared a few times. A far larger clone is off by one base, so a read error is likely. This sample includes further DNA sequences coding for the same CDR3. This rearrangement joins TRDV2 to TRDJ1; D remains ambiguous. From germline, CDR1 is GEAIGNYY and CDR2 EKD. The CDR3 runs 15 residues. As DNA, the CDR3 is TGTGCTTGTGTTCGTACAGAGTCGTACGGGCTTAAACTCATCTTT. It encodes CACVRTESYGLKLIF.

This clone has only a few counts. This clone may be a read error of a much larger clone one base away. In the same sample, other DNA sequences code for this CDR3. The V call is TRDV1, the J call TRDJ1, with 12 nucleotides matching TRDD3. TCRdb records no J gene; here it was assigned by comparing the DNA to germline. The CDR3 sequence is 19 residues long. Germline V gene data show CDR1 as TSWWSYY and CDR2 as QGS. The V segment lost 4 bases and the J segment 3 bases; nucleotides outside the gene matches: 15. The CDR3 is CALGGRFRLGDTGPDKLIF. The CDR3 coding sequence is TGTGCTCTTGGGGGCCGCTTCCGACTGGGGGATACAGGCCCCGATAAACTCATCTTT.

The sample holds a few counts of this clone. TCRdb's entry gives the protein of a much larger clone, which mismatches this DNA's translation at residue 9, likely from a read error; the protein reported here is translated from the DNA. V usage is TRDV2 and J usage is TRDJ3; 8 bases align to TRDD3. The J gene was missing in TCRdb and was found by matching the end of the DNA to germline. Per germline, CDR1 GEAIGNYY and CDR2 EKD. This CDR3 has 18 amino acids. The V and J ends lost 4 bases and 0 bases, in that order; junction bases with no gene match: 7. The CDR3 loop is CACDHWGLGSWDTRQMFF. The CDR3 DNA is TGTGCCTGTGATCACTGGGGGCTTGGCTCCTGGGACACCCGACAGATGTTTTTC.

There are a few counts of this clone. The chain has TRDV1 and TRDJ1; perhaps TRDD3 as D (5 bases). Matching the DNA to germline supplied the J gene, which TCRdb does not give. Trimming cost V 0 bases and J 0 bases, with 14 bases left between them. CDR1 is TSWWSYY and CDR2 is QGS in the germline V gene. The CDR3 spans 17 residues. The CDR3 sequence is CALGELWAGTYTDKLIF. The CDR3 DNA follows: TGTGCTCTTGGGGAACTGTGGGCTGGGACGTACACCGATAAACTCATCTTT.

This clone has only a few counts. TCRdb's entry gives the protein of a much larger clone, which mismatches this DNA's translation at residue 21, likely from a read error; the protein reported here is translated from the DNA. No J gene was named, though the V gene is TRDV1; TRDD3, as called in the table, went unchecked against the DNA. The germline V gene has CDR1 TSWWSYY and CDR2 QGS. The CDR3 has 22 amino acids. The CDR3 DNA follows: TGTGCTCTTGGGGGAAGAGCACCCCCTAACTGGGGGATACTCTTCAACACCGATAAACTCACCTTT. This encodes CALGGRAPPNWGILFNTDKLTF.

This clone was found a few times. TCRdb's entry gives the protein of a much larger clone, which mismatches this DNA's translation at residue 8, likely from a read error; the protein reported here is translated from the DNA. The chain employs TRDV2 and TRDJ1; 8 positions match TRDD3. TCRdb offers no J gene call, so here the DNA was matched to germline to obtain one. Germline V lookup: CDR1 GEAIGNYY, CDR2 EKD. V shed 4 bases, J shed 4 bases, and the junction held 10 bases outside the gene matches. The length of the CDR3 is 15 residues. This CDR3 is CACDPLGGVVDKLIF. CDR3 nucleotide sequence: TGTGCCTGTGATCCACTGGGGGGGGTGGTCGATAAACTCATCTTT.

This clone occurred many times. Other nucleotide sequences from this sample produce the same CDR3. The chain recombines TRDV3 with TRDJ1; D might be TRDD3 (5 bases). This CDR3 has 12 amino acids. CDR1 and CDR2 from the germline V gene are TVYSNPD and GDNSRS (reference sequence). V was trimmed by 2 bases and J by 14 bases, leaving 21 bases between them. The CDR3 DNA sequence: TGTGCCTTTGTAGCTGGGCCGAAGAGGGTAATCTTT. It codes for CAFVAGPKRVIF.

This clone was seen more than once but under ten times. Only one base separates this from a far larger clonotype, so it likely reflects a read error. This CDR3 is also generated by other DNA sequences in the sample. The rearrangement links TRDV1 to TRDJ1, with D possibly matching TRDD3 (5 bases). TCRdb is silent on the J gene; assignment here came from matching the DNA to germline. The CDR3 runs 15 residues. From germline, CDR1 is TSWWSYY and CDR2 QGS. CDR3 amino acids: CALGELHKYTDKLIF. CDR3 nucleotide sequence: TGTGCCCTTGGGGAACTTCATAAGTACACCGATAAACTCATCTTT.

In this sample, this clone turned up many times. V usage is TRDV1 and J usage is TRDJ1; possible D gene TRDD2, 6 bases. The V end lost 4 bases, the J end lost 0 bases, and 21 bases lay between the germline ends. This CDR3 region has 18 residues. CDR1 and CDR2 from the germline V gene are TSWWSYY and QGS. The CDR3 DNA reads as TGTGCTCTTGGGGTCCCCTTCCCGTTATACCCGTACACCGATAAACTCATCTTT. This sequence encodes CALGVPFPLYPYTDKLIF.